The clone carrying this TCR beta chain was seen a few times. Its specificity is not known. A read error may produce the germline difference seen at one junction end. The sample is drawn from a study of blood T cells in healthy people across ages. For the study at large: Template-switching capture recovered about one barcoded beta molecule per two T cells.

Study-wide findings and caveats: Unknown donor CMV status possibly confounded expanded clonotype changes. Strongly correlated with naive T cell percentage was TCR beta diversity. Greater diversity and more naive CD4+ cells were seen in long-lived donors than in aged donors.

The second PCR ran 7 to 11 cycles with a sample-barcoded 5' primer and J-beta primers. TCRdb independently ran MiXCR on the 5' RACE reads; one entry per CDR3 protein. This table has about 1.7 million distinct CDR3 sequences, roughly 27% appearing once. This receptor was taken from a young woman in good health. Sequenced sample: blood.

This CDR3 reads CVSSLIGSGRETQYF. The CDR3 bases are TGTGTCAGCAGCTTAATTGGTAGCGGGAGGGAGACCCAGTACTTC. The chain carries TRBV7-2 and TRBJ2-5; 10 bases fit TRBD2. The CDR3 has 15 amino acids. CDR1 is SGHTA and CDR2 is FQGNSA in the germline V gene. The full variable domain, its missing parts supplied by reference TRBV7-2 and TRBJ2-5, is GAGVSQSPSNKVTEKGKDVELRCDPISGHTALYWYRQSLGQGLEFLIYFQGNSAPDKSGLPSDRFSAERTGGSVSTLTIQRTQQEDSAVYLCVSSLIGSGRETQYFGPGTRLLVL.